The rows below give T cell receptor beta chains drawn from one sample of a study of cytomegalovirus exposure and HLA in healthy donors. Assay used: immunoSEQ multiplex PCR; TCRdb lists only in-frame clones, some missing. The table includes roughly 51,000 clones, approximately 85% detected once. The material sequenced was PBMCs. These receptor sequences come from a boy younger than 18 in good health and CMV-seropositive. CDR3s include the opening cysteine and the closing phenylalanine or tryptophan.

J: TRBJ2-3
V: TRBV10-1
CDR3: CASSEGLARTDTQYF

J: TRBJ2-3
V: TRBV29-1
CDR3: CSVGGASTDTQYF

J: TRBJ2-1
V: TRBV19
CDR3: CAVSSRGTHSYNEQFF

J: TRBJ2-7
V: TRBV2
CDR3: CASRDSRGGYEQYF

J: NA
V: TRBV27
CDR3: CASTPLGQGGGYEQYF

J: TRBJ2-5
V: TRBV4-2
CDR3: CASSQLFEETQYF

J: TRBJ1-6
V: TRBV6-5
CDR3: CASSYSALVPSPLHF

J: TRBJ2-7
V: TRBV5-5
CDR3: CASSSEGGRTYYEQYF

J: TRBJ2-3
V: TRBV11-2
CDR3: CASSRGQGLTDTQYF

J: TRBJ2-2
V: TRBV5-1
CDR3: CASSLDYTGELFF

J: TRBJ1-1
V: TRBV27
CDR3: CASRTGVTEAFF

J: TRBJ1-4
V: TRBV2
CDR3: CASSSDRLVRLEKLFF

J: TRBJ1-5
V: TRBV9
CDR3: CASSVVQERKARSNQPQHF

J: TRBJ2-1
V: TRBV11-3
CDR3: CASSLGASGGPNEQFF

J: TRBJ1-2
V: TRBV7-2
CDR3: CASTDWGGHGDGYTF